This TCR beta chain comes out of a study of shared clonotypes between healthy human individuals. Overall study results and limits: The low donor count limited represented genetic and exposure-history diversity.

Comment on this clone: Its antigen is currently unknown.

The germline CDR1 and CDR2 sequences are KGHSH and LQKENI. CDR3 length: 15 amino acids. Unmatched junction bases numbered 12, after V lost 8 bases and J lost 7 bases. Generated by immunoSEQ multiplex PCR, the TCRdb table keeps only in-frame clones and is missing some. The data contain about half a million clones, around 79% of them singletons. The V and J genes are TRBV18 and TRBJ2-1; 9 bases are shared with TRBD2. The clonotype was recovered from a woman aged 40 to 50 in good health. Some clones in this sample may be carry-over from other donors' samples. The sample comprised PBMCs. CDR3 sequence (DNA): TGTGCCAGCACAATAAGCGGGAGGCCAAGGAATGAGCAGTTCTTC. Residues: CASTISGRPRNEQFF.